These T cell receptor beta chains were read from a single sample in a study of vaccination effects on CD4 cells after COVID-19. The antigens for these receptors are not known. Repertoires were generated with immunoSEQ multiplex PCR, while TCRdb's copy carries only in-frame clones and drops some. The table includes about 33,000 clones, 82% detected once. This specimen was CD4+ T cells from PBMCs cultured with HCoV-NL63 spike peptides, taken after COVID-19 vaccination. Receptors were obtained from a human donor who received a COVID-19 vaccine. Some clones in this sample may be carry-over from other donors' samples. CDR3s include the opening cysteine and the closing phenylalanine or tryptophan. The size field is filled for only some rows; it gives once, few, many or a size class.

J gene: TRBJ1-1; V gene: TRBV24-1; clone size: -; CDR3 length: 13; CDR3 protein: CATSDNSGTQAFF
J gene: TRBJ1-4; V gene: TRBV3-1/TRBV3-2; clone size: -; CDR3 length: 15; CDR3 protein: CASSSTGQPNEKLFF
J gene: TRBJ2-2; V gene: TRBV15; clone size: -; CDR3 length: 17; CDR3 protein: CATSTFGGQSRTGELFF
J gene: TRBJ1-2; V gene: TRBV5-6; clone size: -; CDR3 length: 15; CDR3 protein: CASSLGQVSNYGYTF
J gene: TRBJ1-1; V gene: TRBV11-3; clone size: -; CDR3 length: 13; CDR3 protein: CASSLERGTEAFF
J gene: TRBJ1-3; V gene: TRBV24-1; clone size: -; CDR3 length: 15; CDR3 protein: CATSAAPPGGNTIYF
J gene: TRBJ1-5; V gene: TRBV18; clone size: -; CDR3 length: 14; CDR3 protein: CASSWGGGHQPQHF
J gene: TRBJ1-6; V gene: TRBV10-3; clone size: -; CDR3 length: 15; CDR3 protein: CAIRKTGDDNSPLHF
J gene: TRBJ1-2; V gene: TRBV9; clone size: -; CDR3 length: 11; CDR3 protein: CASSVVSGYTF
J gene: TRBJ2-1; V gene: TRBV4-1; clone size: -; CDR3 length: 15; CDR3 protein: CASSLTELGNNEQFF
J gene: TRBJ1-4; V gene: TRBV5-6; clone size: few; CDR3 length: 15; CDR3 protein: CASSLYSMTNEKLFF
J gene: TRBJ1-2; V gene: TRBV30; clone size: -; CDR3 length: 14; CDR3 protein: CAWSVTGGDYGYTF
J gene: TRBJ1-1; V gene: TRBV10-3; clone size: few; CDR3 length: 15; CDR3 protein: CAISESGQFNTEAFF
J gene: TRBJ2-1; V gene: TRBV5-8; clone size: -; CDR3 length: 16; CDR3 protein: CASRTGQLSRKVAEFF
J gene: TRBJ2-1; V gene: TRBV7-6; clone size: -; CDR3 length: 12; CDR3 protein: CASSKVGTEQFF
J gene: TRBJ1-4; V gene: TRBV5-4; clone size: -; CDR3 length: 15; CDR3 protein: CASSLGGSLQEKLFF
J gene: TRBJ1-3; V gene: TRBV4-1; clone size: once; CDR3 length: 22; CDR3 protein: CASSQVQPRVSQDSRSGNTIYF
J gene: TRBJ2-2; V gene: TRBV11-1; clone size: -; CDR3 length: 16; CDR3 protein: CASRLRGEFGTGELFF
J gene: TRBJ1-6; V gene: TRBV5-1; clone size: -; CDR3 length: 13; CDR3 protein: CARGTGVRPPLHF
J gene: TRBJ2-2; V gene: TRBV4-1; clone size: -; CDR3 length: 16; CDR3 protein: CASSQGTGKGTGELFF
J gene: TRBJ1-1; V gene: TRBV6-5; clone size: -; CDR3 length: 15; CDR3 protein: CASSMPGPLNTEAFF
J gene: TRBJ1-1; V gene: TRBV5-4; clone size: few; CDR3 length: 13; CDR3 protein: CASSSDTNTEAFF
J gene: TRBJ2-5; V gene: TRBV7-3; clone size: few; CDR3 length: 13; CDR3 protein: CASSKQGGETQYF
J gene: TRBJ2-3; V gene: TRBV5-1; clone size: -; CDR3 length: 16; CDR3 protein: CASSLSASGGTDTQYF
J gene: TRBJ2-3; V gene: TRBV5-1; clone size: -; CDR3 length: 18; CDR3 protein: CASSLGIGGGSVTDTQYF
J gene: TRBJ1-3; V gene: TRBV18; clone size: -; CDR3 length: 15; CDR3 protein: CASSRGTSSGNTIYF
J gene: TRBJ2-6; V gene: TRBV10-1; clone size: -; CDR3 length: 15; CDR3 protein: CASSEGGSGANVLTF
J gene: TRBJ2-5; V gene: TRBV5-4; clone size: -; CDR3 length: 16; CDR3 protein: CASSSPGQGARETQYF
J gene: TRBJ1-6; V gene: TRBV19; clone size: -; CDR3 length: 17; CDR3 protein: CASSIEPPGANGSPLHF
J gene: TRBJ1-5; V gene: TRBV19; clone size: -; CDR3 length: 14; CDR3 protein: CASQGQTDNQPQHF
J gene: TRBJ1-6; V gene: TRBV30; clone size: -; CDR3 length: 16; CDR3 protein: CAWSGGRSGVNSPLHF
J gene: TRBJ1-2; V gene: TRBV6-5; clone size: -; CDR3 length: 15; CDR3 protein: CASSYRPNTNYGYTF
J gene: TRBJ1-6; V gene: TRBV4-1; clone size: -; CDR3 length: 16; CDR3 protein: CASSQVGRQVESPLHF
J gene: TRBJ2-1; V gene: TRBV7-2; clone size: -; CDR3 length: 16; CDR3 protein: CASSPRGQGSYNEQFF
J gene: TRBJ2-1; V gene: TRBV5-1; clone size: once; CDR3 length: 13; CDR3 protein: CASRSDSHNEQFF
J gene: TRBJ1-2; V gene: TRBV6-4; clone size: -; CDR3 length: 13; CDR3 protein: CASRGTGPYGYTF
J gene: TRBJ1-2; V gene: TRBV20-1; clone size: -; CDR3 length: 13; CDR3 protein: CSASGQPNYGYTF
J gene: TRBJ1-5; V gene: TRBV6-6; clone size: -; CDR3 length: 15; CDR3 protein: CASSDVGGGNQPQHF
J gene: TRBJ2-5; V gene: TRBV24-1; clone size: -; CDR3 length: 14; CDR3 protein: CATSPQGYQETQYF
J gene: TRBJ2-3; V gene: TRBV18; clone size: -; CDR3 length: 16; CDR3 protein: CASSQAGTTMTDTQYF
J gene: TRBJ2-2; V gene: TRBV27; clone size: once; CDR3 length: 16; CDR3 protein: CASSSGRGVNTGELFF
J gene: TRBJ1-4; V gene: TRBV7-2; clone size: -; CDR3 length: 15; CDR3 protein: CASSLRGQGKEKLFF
J gene: TRBJ1-2; V gene: TRBV6-5; clone size: few; CDR3 length: 15; CDR3 protein: CASTTNPVPNYGYTF
J gene: TRBJ2-2; V gene: TRBV5-1; clone size: -; CDR3 length: 17; CDR3 protein: CASSQLSRDSGTGELFF
J gene: TRBJ2-1; V gene: TRBV6-6; clone size: -; CDR3 length: 13; CDR3 protein: CASSLRDYNEQFF
J gene: TRBJ1-4; V gene: TRBV12-3/TRBV12-4; clone size: -; CDR3 length: 12; CDR3 protein: CASSPTNEKLFF
J gene: TRBJ2-3; V gene: TRBV24-1; clone size: -; CDR3 length: 19; CDR3 protein: CATSRTSGGPRGSADTQYF
J gene: TRBJ2-5; V gene: TRBV10-1; clone size: few; CDR3 length: 14; CDR3 protein: CASSESRRQETQYF
J gene: TRBJ2-1; V gene: TRBV9; clone size: -; CDR3 length: 15; CDR3 protein: CASSALAGGLHEQFF